The 21 T cell receptor beta chains below were found in one sample sequenced in a study of identical twins. TCRdb re-called the 5' RACE reads with MiXCR, one entry per CDR3 protein. Among approximately 700,000 distinct CDR3 sequences listed, approximately 6.1% were seen once. Specimen: naive T cells sorted from blood. The receptors come from a man between 18 and 35 years old in good health.

This clonotype came up many times. The J gene is TRBJ2-1, the V gene TRBV3-1, with a possible D match to TRBD2 (6 bases). This CDR3 has 17 amino acids. Germline V gene data show CDR1 as LGHDT and CDR2 as YNNKEL (reference sequence). Trimming shortened V by 0 bases and J by 4 bases, and 16 bases separated the two germline ends. CDR3 residues: CASSQESLAGQYNEQFF. The CDR3 region has the DNA TGTGCCAGCAGCCAAGAATCTTTGGCGGGGCAGTACAATGAGCAGTTCTTC.

There are many counts of this clonotype. In DNA, the CDR3 is TGCAGCGTTGGACAGGGATCGGGGGAGCAGTACTTC. Amino acids: CSVGQGSGEQYF. The rearrangement links TRBV29-1 to TRBJ2-7; 7 nucleotides match TRBD1. Germline V gives CDR1 SQVTM, CDR2 ANQGSEA. The CDR3 is made up of 12 amino acids. V lost 4 bases to trimming and J lost 7 bases; unmatched junction nucleotides: 7.

This chain links TRBV7-2 with TRBJ2-2; 7 nucleotides align to TRBD1. The CDR3 spans 16 residues. Germline-derived CDR1 and CDR2 are SGHTA and FQGNSA. J gave up 7 bases and V 3 bases, and 11 bases lay outside the gene matches. CDR3 sequence (DNA): TGTGCCAGCAGCTTCATCGAGGGGGCGCGTATCGGGGAGCTGTTTTTT. It yields the protein CASSFIEGARIGELFF.

V gene TRBV6-1 combines with J gene TRBJ2-3; D is perhaps TRBD1 (5 bases). V dropped 10 bases and J dropped 0 bases, with 17 bases sitting between them. This CDR3 is 15 amino acids long. Germline values: CDR1 MNHNS, CDR2 SASEGT. CDR3 nucleotide sequence: TGTGCCACTCGACAAGGGGTGGCTAGCACAGATACGCAGTATTTT. Protein: CATRQGVASTDTQYF.

This clonotype was seen repeatedly, ten times or more. The chain couples TRBV6-1 to TRBJ1-5, with a weak D call TRBD1 (6 bases). The germline V gene encodes CDR1 MNHNS and CDR2 SASEGT. The V and J ends lost 7 bases and 6 bases respectively, with 16 bases between them. The CDR3 is made up of 14 amino acids. For the CDR3, the DNA is TGTGCCAGCATTCCCACAGGGAACACTCAGCCCCAGCATTTT. Translating gives CASIPTGNTQPQHF.

Ten or more counts support this clonotype. CDR3: CASSAQGAHPFF. The DNA for the CDR3 is TGTGCCAGCAGCGCACAGGGGGCGCACCCGTTCTTC. The V call is TRBV7-8, the J call TRBJ2-1; 9 bases match TRBD1. Trimming removed 5 bases from V and 15 bases from J; junction bases left unmatched: 8. The CDR3 consists of 12 residues. The V gene's germline CDR1 is SGHVS and CDR2 FQNEAQ. The whole variable domain, remainder taken from reference TRBV7-8 and TRBJ2-1, is GAGVSQSPRYKVAKRGQDVALRCDPISGHVSLFWYQQALGQGPEFLTYFQNEAQLDKSGLPSDRFFAERPEGSVSTLKIQRTQQEDSAVYLCASSAQGAHPFFGPGTRLTVL.

This sequence joins TRBV7-3 and TRBJ2-7; D perhaps matches TRBD2 (6 bases). The V gene lost 0 bases and the J gene lost 7 bases, with 16 bases spanning the gap. The CDR3 is 15 amino acids. Germline lookup yields CDR1 SGHTA and CDR2 FQGTGA. CDR3 coding DNA: TGTGCCAGCAGCTTAACGGGCGGGGCCCCTGCTGAGCAGTACTTC. As protein: CASSLTGGAPAEQYF.

This clonotype turned up a few times. For the CDR3, the DNA is TGTGCCAGCAGTTCACTAGTATCGACCAATGAGCAGTTCTTC. It yields the protein CASSSLVSTNEQFF. The chain has TRBV6-2 or TRBV6-3 and TRBJ2-1; D possibly corresponds to TRBD2 (5 bases). Germline assignment: CDR1 MNHEY and CDR2 SVGEGT. V was trimmed by 4 bases and J by 6 bases, leaving 13 bases between them. CDR3 size: 14 residues.

This clonotype showed up just a few times. The rearrangement joins TRBV24-1 to TRBJ2-1; 12 bases line up with TRBD2. Trimming at V came to 5 bases and at J to 4 bases, leaving 14 bases not matched to a gene. CDR3 size: 19 residues. Germline V gene lookup returns CDR1 KGHDR and CDR2 SFDVKD. The CDR3 sequence: CATSALGLAGGPGYNEQFF. The CDR3 nucleotides are TGTGCCACCAGTGCCCTGGGCCTAGCGGGAGGGCCGGGGTACAATGAGCAGTTCTTC.

The V and J genes are TRBV6-2 or TRBV6-3 and TRBJ2-7; tentative D call: TRBD1 (5 bases). In germline, CDR1 is MNHEY, CDR2 SVGEGT. Trimming stripped 6 bases from V and 6 bases from J, with 12 bases between. This CDR3 region has 12 residues. The CDR3 loop is CASRETVSEQYF. As DNA, the CDR3 is TGTGCCAGCAGGGAGACAGTCAGCGAGCAGTACTTC.

The chain combines TRBV4-2 with TRBJ2-3, with D unresolved. Deletions cut 2 bases from V and 0 bases from J, with 18 bases between. The CDR3 extends over 18 amino acids. The germline CDR1 and CDR2 sequences are LGHNA and YNFKEQ. The DNA of the CDR3 is TGTGCCAGCAGCCAAACCCCATCACTAATAACTAGCACAGATACGCAGTATTTT. Residues: CASSQTPSLITSTDTQYF.

This clonotype was observed at least ten times. The chain recombines TRBV2 with TRBJ2-5; no clear D. Trimming stripped 3 bases from V and 9 bases from J, with 11 bases between. From germline, CDR1 is SNHLY and CDR2 FYNNEI. The CDR3 loop spans 12 amino acids. The chain's CDR3 is CASSDTEMAQYF. In nucleotides, the CDR3 is TGTGCCAGCAGTGACACGGAGATGGCCCAGTACTTC.

This clonotype showed up many times. The chain couples TRBV29-1 to TRBJ2-6; D unclear. Germline-derived CDR1 and CDR2 are SQVTM and ANQGSEA. Trimming took 2 bases from V and 0 from J, leaving 11 bases between them. The CDR3 consists of 16 residues. CDR3 DNA: TGCAGCGTTGAAATGAAAGGTGCCTCTGGGGCCAACGTCCTGACTTTC. This gives the protein CSVEMKGASGANVLTF.

In this sample, this clonotype turned up a few times. The chain employs TRBV9 and TRBJ2-3; tentative D call: TRBD2 (5 bases). Germline V gene data show CDR1 as SGDLS and CDR2 as YYNGEE. CDR3 length equals 15 residues. V was pared by 0 bases and J by 3 bases, with 11 bases between. The CDR3 loop is CASSVAGRRTDTQYF. The CDR3 DNA sequence: TGTGCCAGCAGCGTAGCGGGAAGGAGGACAGATACGCAGTATTTT.

This clonotype has at least ten counts. CDR3 sequence reads: CASSDLRGTNYNEQFF. The CDR3 region has the DNA TGTGCCAGCAGTGACCTAAGGGGGACGAACTACAATGAGCAGTTCTTC. The genes are TRBV25-1 and TRBJ2-1, with D perhaps matching TRBD1 (6 bases). V was clipped by 3 bases and J by 3 bases, with 15 bases between them. The CDR3 contains 16 residues. Germline V CDR1 and CDR2: MGHDK, SYGVNS.

This clonotype was found many times. The chain uses TRBV24-1 and TRBJ2-5; 8 nucleotides align to TRBD2. The V segment lost 1 base and the J segment 1 base; nucleotides outside the gene matches: 1. Germline V gives CDR1 KGHDR, CDR2 SFDVKD. The CDR3 length is 15 residues. Written as DNA, the CDR3 is TGTGCCACCAGTGATTTCACTAGCGGCCAAGAGACCCAGTACTTC. The encoded protein is CATSDFTSGQETQYF.

This clonotype was recorded at least ten times. The chain recombines TRBV29-1 with TRBJ2-3; 7 positions match TRBD2. The germline gives CDR1 SQVTM, CDR2 ANQGSEA. This CDR3 spans 14 amino acids. The junction had 7 bases not matched to a gene; V was cut back by 5 bases and J by 2 bases. The CDR3 loop reads CSVIPSGTTDTQYF. CDR3 sequence (DNA): TGCAGCGTTATACCTAGCGGAACCACAGATACGCAGTATTTT.

Only a few counts were recorded for this clonotype. The chain combines TRBV5-1 with TRBJ2-2, with 7 bases identical to TRBD1. The length of the CDR3 is 14 residues. J was trimmed by 6 bases and V by 5 bases; bases with no gene match: 7. Germline V gives CDR1 SGHRS, CDR2 YFSETQ. The CDR3 region is CASRGTGAAGELFF. DNA of the CDR3: TGCGCCAGCAGGGGAACAGGGGCGGCCGGGGAGCTGTTTTTT.

In its sample, this clonotype was seen many times. The gene calls are TRBV7-2 and TRBJ2-7; D unresolved. The V gene's germline CDR1 is SGHTA and CDR2 FQGNSA. This CDR3 comprises 13 residues. Trimming took off 5 bases at V and 4 bases at J, with 12 bases between the two ends. The CDR3 DNA sequence: TGTGCCAGCAGCGCCTACAGAGAATACGAGCAGTACGTC. This codes for CASSAYREYEQYV.

CDR3 amino acids: CASSPGPWTYEQYV. In DNA form, the CDR3 reads TGTGCCAGCAGCCCCGGCCCCTGGACCTACGAGCAGTACGTC. The V and J genes are TRBV11-2 and TRBJ2-7; D is undetermined. Germline CDR1 and CDR2: SGHAT and FQNNGV. Trimming took off 5 bases at V and 2 bases at J, with 13 bases between the two ends. This CDR3 is built from 14 residues.

This clonotype occurred many times. V gene TRBV4-3 combines with J gene TRBJ2-5; D ambiguous. V lost 0 bases and J 5 bases, leaving 10 bases between the germline ends. CDR3 length equals 14 residues. Looked up from germline, CDR1 is LGHNA and CDR2 is YSLEER. The CDR3 DNA reads as TGCGCCAGCAGCCAAGATTCGGCTGGGGAGACCCAGTACTTC. Translated: CASSQDSAGETQYF.